Listed below are T cell receptor beta chains from one sample, sequenced in a study of identical twins. One entry per CDR3 protein, called by TCRdb with MiXCR from the 5' RACE reads. The sample includes under 400,000 distinct CDR3 sequences, 8.5% to 10% of them seen just once. The specimen sequenced was naive T cells sorted from blood. The receptors come from a woman between 50 and 59 years old in good health. Both conserved end residues are part of each CDR3. D genes are given only for firm matches. Expanded clones get a size class; other rows say once, few or many, or leave the size out.

V gene,D gene,J gene,clone size,CDR3 DNA,CDR3 protein
TRBV30,-,TRBJ1-5,few,TGTGCCTGGAACTCAGGCAGGGGCAATCAGCCCCAGCATTTT,CAWNSGRGNQPQHF
TRBV20-1,TRBD2,TRBJ2-3,-,TGCAGTGCCGCCGCTACGGGGGGGGGCCTAATGTTAGATACGCAGTATTTT,CSAAATGGGLMLDTQYF
TRBV5-1,TRBD1,TRBJ1-1,-,TGCGCCAGCAGCGTCTTGACAGGGGCGCCCGCTGAAGCTTTCTTT,CASSVLTGAPAEAFF
TRBV29-1,TRBD2,TRBJ2-1,few,TGCAGCGTTGTTTCCAGCGGGAGGAATGAGCAGTTCTTC,CSVVSSGRNEQFF
TRBV7-9,-,TRBJ1-5,-,TGTGCCAGCAGTCCTACGGCCGGGTATCAGCCCCAGCATTTT,CASSPTAGYQPQHF
TRBV27,-,TRBJ1-2,few,TGTGCCAGCAGGTCTCGGCCGGGGGCTACGATGGGCTTC,CASRSRPGATMGF
TRBV5-4,-,TRBJ1-1,few,TGTGCCAGCAGCCGGAGCACGACGGGCACTGAAGCTTTCTTT,CASSRSTTGTEAFF
TRBV4-1,-,TRBJ2-7,-,TGCGCCAGCAGCCAAAGCCCAGGGTCCTACGAGCAGTACTTC,CASSQSPGSYEQYF
TRBV9,-,TRBJ2-7,-,TGTGCCAGCAGCGTAGCTGGGTTAGGAAACGAGCAGTACTTC,CASSVAGLGNEQYF
TRBV4-1,-,TRBJ2-7,few,TGCGCCAGCAGCGCCACCGGGACGGGTTGGTCCGAGCAGTACTTC,CASSATGTGWSEQYF
TRBV4-2,TRBD2,TRBJ2-1,many,TGTGCCAGCAGCCAAGGGTCGACTAGCGGTCCGAATGAGCAGTTCTTC,CASSQGSTSGPNEQFF
TRBV4-1,TRBD1,TRBJ1-4,-,TGCGCCAGCAGCCAAGTTCAAGGGACAGGGGAAAAACTGTTTTTT,CASSQVQGTGEKLFF
TRBV29-1,-,TRBJ2-7,-,TGCAGCGTTGGCCCAGGGCCCTACGAGCAGTACTTC,CSVGPGPYEQYF
TRBV11-2,TRBD1,TRBJ1-2,few,TGTGCCAGCAGCTCGAGGGGGCGCGATGGCTACACCTTC,CASSSRGRDGYTF
TRBV14,-,TRBJ1-1,few,TGTGCCAGCAGCCGTTACCTTTTCCGGGACACGCGGTGGGGCACTGAAGCTTTCTTT,CASSRYLFRDTRWGTEAFF
TRBV20-1,-,TRBJ1-1,once,TGCAGTAGAGGGCTCACTGAAGCTTTCTTT,CSRGLTEAFF
TRBV10-3,-,TRBJ1-5,few,TGTGCCATCAGTGAGTCGGAGTTGCATCAGCCCCAGCATTTT,CAISESELHQPQHF
TRBV7-2,-,TRBJ2-7,-,TGTGCCAGCAGCTTAGTTAGAGCCTCCTACGAGCAGTACTTC,CASSLVRASYEQYF
TRBV9,TRBD2,TRBJ2-5,-,TGTGCCAGCAGCGCAGCGGGGGGAGGGGAGACCCAGTACTTC,CASSAAGGGETQYF
TRBV2,TRBD2,TRBJ2-5,-,TGTGCCAGCAGTGAAGCGCGCGGGAGGGCGGAGACCCAGTACTTC,CASSEARGRAETQYF
TRBV2,-,TRBJ2-3,many,TGTGCCAGCAGTGACCCACCGAGGGAAGATACGCAGTATTTT,CASSDPPREDTQYF
TRBV7-2,-,TRBJ1-5,few,TGTGCCAGCAGCTTAGCTCGCGGTGATCAGCCCCAGCATTTT,CASSLARGDQPQHF
TRBV24-1,-,TRBJ1-1,many,TGTGCCACCAGTGATTCCGCACGGGGGGACACTGAAGCTTTCTTT,CATSDSARGDTEAFF
TRBV20-1,-,TRBJ2-1,few,TGCAGTGCTCCAGTCTCCTACAATGAGCAGTTCTTC,CSAPVSYNEQFF
TRBV11-1,TRBD2,TRBJ2-1,-,TGTGCCAGCAGCTTAGAGTCTAGCGGGATGAAGTTCTTC,CASSLESSGMKFF
TRBV20-1,-,TRBJ1-1,few,TGCAGTGCTAACGGAGACACTGAAGCTTTCTTT,CSANGDTEAFF
TRBV30,-,TRBJ2-7,-,TGTGCCTGGACCGCAGGGTTTTCCACCTACGAGCAGTACTTC,CAWTAGFSTYEQYF
TRBV5-1,-,TRBJ1-2,-,TGCGCCAGCAGCTTGGGACAGAACCCAAGCTATGGCTACACCTTC,CASSLGQNPSYGYTF
TRBV5-1,-,TRBJ2-3,many,TGCGCCAGCAGCTCGGATGGCACAGATACGCAGTATTTT,CASSSDGTDTQYF
TRBV20-1,TRBD1,TRBJ1-1,many,TGCAGTGCTAGGGAGGGGGGACGAGACAGGGGCACTGAAGCTTTCTTT,CSAREGGRDRGTEAFF
TRBV27,-,TRBJ1-1,few,TGTGCCAGCAGTTTATTGGGGGGGCTTACTGAAGCTTTCTTT,CASSLLGGLTEAFF
TRBV24-1,TRBD2,TRBJ2-1,few,TGTGCCACCGGTAGTGGGACTAGCGTTTACAATGAGCAGTTCTTC,CATGSGTSVYNEQFF
TRBV5-1,TRBD2,TRBJ2-5,many,TGCGCCAGCAGCCACATAGCGGGAGGACAAGAGACCCAGTACTTC,CASSHIAGGQETQYF
TRBV25-1,-,TRBJ2-5,-,TGTGCCGGTAGGGGGGGGAGAGGTGAGACCCAGTACTTC,CAGRGGRGETQYF
TRBV5-1,TRBD2,TRBJ2-2,-,TGCGCCAGCAGCTTGGTGGCTAGCGGCCACACCGGGGAGCTGTTTTTT,CASSLVASGHTGELFF
TRBV12-3/TRBV12-4,-,TRBJ2-1,many,TGTGCCAGCAGTACCCACTTCAATGAGCAGTTCTTC,CASSTHFNEQFF
TRBV7-8,TRBD1,TRBJ2-7,-,TGTGCCAGCAGCACCCCCCGGGACAGAAACTACGAGCAGTACTTC,CASSTPRDRNYEQYF
TRBV5-1,TRBD1,TRBJ1-3,-,TGCGCCAGCAGCTTGACCCCGGGACAGGGGCCGCCGGGAAACACCATATATTTT,CASSLTPGQGPPGNTIYF
TRBV27,-,TRBJ1-3,many,TGTGCCAGCAGTTTATCGGCGGGGCAGGGAAACACCATATATTTT,CASSLSAGQGNTIYF
TRBV6-5,-,TRBJ2-1,many,TGTGCCAGCAGTTACGCACAGAAATCTTACAATGAGCAGTTCTTC,CASSYAQKSYNEQFF
TRBV6-5,-,TRBJ1-5,many,TGTGCCAGCAGTTGGGACGGCCGGACCCAGCATTTT,CASSWDGRTQHF
TRBV7-8,-,TRBJ1-5,few,TGTGCCAGCAGCCCGCAGGACAGCCTTCGCTTCAATCAGCCCCAGCATTTT,CASSPQDSLRFNQPQHF
TRBV20-1,TRBD2,TRBJ2-4,-,TGCAGTGCTCAGCGGGAGACAGGAGAAAACATTCAGTACTTC,CSAQRETGENIQYF
TRBV20-1,TRBD1,TRBJ1-2,few,TGCAGTGCTAGAGGGGACAGCGGTCTCACCTTC,CSARGDSGLTF
TRBV12-3/TRBV12-4,TRBD2,TRBJ2-3,few,TGTGCCAGCAGTTTGGGCCCTTGGCGGGAGGACGCCGGAGCTCGCACAGATACGCAGTATTTT,CASSLGPWREDAGARTDTQYF
TRBV25-1,-,TRBJ2-1,many,TGTGCCAGCAGTGTACAGGGCAATGAGCAGTTCTTC,CASSVQGNEQFF
TRBV29-1,TRBD2,TRBJ2-1,-,TGCAGCGTTTTGGCAAGCGGGGGTGAGCAGTTCTTC,CSVLASGGEQFF
TRBV7-2,-,TRBJ1-4,-,TGTGCCAGCAGCTTACAGGGAGGGGCTAATGAAAAACTGTTTTTT,CASSLQGGANEKLFF